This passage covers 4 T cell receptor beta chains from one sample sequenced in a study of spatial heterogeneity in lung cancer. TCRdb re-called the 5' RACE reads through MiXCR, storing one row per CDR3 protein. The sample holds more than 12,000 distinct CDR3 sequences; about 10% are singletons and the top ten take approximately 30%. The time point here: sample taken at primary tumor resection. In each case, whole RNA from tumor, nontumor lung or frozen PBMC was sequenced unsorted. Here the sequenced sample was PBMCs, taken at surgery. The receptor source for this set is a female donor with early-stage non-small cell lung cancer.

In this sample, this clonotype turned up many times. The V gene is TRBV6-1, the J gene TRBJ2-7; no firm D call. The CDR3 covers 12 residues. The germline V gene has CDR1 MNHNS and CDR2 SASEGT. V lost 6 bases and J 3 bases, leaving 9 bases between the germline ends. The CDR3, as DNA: TGTGCCAGCAGCTCGGACCTCTACGAGCAGTACTTC. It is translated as CASSSDLYEQYF.

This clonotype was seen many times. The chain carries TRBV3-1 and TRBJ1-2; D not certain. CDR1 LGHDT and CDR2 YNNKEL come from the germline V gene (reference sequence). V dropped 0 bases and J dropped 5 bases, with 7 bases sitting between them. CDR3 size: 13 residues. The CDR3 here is CASSQEPVYGYTF. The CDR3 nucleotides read TGTGCCAGCAGCCAAGAGCCAGTATATGGCTACACCTTC.

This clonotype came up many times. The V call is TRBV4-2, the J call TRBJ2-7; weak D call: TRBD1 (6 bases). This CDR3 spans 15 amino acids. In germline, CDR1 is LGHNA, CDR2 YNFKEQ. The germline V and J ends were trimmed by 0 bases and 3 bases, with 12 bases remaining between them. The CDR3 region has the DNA TGTGCCAGCAGCCAAGATCGATCCAGGGGCTACGAGCAGTACTTC. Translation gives CASSQDRSRGYEQYF.

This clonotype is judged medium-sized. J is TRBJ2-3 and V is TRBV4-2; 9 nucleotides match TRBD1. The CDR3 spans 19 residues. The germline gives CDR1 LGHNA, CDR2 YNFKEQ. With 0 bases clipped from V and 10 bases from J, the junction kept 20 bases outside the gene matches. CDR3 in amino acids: CASSQELGGQGPLQVAQYF. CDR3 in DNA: TGTGCCAGCAGCCAAGAACTTGGGGGACAGGGCCCCCTTCAGGTCGCGCAGTATTTT.